This T cell receptor (beta chain) appears in the sequencing data of a study of Tregs in tolerant kidney transplant recipients. The data were produced by immunoSEQ multiplex PCR, yet TCRdb's version contains in-frame clones alone and is incomplete. The sample features 10,000 or so clones, with roughly 25% in its top ten. Related graft donors supplied nonmyeloablative bone marrow transplants, and mixed chimerism was transient. CD4+CD25+CD127- Tregs, CD4+CD25- non-Tregs, CD4 and CD8 cells were sorted. Whole-study findings and limits: The most relevant donor-specific Treg TCRbeta repertoire apparently came from expansion with activated donor B cells. This study did not directly address biological reproducibility. Findings come from small patient numbers and require larger validation.

CDR1 is LNHDA and CDR2 is SQIVND in the germline V gene (reference sequence). The V and J ends lost 2 bases and 6 bases respectively, with 13 bases between them. The CDR3 spans 14 residues. Details on this clone: Its antigen remains unidentified. Read sequence stops 3 residues before the CDR3 end, and the germline J gene provides the missing end.

The sample was CD8+ T cells from blood (PBMCs), taken 24 months after the transplant. The clonotype was recovered from a human patient who received a combined kidney and bone marrow transplant. Some T cells may be transferred from the graft donor. J is TRBJ1-2 and V is TRBV19; D unresolved. The CDR3 DNA, read in part, is TGTGCCAGTAGTATATACGCAAGGGCGCATGGC. It specifies CASSIYARAHG. The entire CDR3 sequence reads CASSIYARAHGYTF.